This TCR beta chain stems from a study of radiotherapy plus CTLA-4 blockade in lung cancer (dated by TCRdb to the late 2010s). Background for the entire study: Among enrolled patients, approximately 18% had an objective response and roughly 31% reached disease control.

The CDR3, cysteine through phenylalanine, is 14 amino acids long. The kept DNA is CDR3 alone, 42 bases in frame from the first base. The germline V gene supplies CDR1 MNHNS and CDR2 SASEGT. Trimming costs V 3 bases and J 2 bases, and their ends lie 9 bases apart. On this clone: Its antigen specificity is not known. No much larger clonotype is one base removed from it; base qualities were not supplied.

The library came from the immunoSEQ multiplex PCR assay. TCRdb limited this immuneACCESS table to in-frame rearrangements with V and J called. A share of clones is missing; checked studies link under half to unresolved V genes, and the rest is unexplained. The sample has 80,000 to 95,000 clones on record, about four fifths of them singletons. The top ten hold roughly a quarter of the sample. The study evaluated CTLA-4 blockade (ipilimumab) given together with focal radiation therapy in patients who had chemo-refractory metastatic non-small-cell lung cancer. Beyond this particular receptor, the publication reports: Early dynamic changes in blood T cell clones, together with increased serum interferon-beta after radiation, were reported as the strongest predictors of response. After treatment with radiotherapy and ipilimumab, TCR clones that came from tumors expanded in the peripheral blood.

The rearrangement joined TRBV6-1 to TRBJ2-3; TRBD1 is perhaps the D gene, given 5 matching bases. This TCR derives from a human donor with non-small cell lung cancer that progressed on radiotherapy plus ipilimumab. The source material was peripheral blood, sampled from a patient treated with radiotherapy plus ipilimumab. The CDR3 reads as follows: CASSEDTYTDTQYF. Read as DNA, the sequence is TGTGCCAGCAGTGAGGACACCTACACAGATACGCAGTATTTT.